These 28 T cell receptor beta chains were sequenced from one sample in a study of shared clonotypes between healthy human individuals. The method was immunoSEQ multiplex PCR; TCRdb's version includes in-frame clones alone and lacks a portion of them. In the table there are fewer than 550,000 clones, nearly 80% of which are singletons. The specimen sequenced was PBMCs. The receptors originated from a woman in her thirties or forties in good health. Some clones in this sample may be carry-over from other donors' samples.

The chain links TRBV11-3 to TRBJ2-7; TRBD2 is a possible D gene (7 bases). Germline loops: CDR1 SGHNT, CDR2 YENEEA. Deletions cut 3 bases from V and 3 bases from J, with 21 bases between. CDR3 length: 17 amino acids. This chain's CDR3 is CASSFEGGEIRDYEQYF. CDR3 sequence (DNA): TGTGCCAGCAGCTTCGAGGGGGGGGAAATAAGGGACTACGAGCAGTACTTC.

The rearrangement links TRBV27 to TRBJ2-3; D perhaps matches TRBD2 (6 bases). The CDR3 consists of 13 residues. Trimming removed 3 bases from V and 4 bases from J, with 8 bases in between. The V gene's germline CDR1 is MNHEY and CDR2 SMNVEV (reference sequence). This chain's CDR3 is CASSFGGADTQYF. The CDR3 nucleotides read TGTGCCAGCAGTTTTGGAGGGGCAGATACGCAGTATTTT.

This sequence joins TRBV5-4 and TRBJ1-4; tentatively, D is TRBD1 (6 bases). The V end lost 0 bases, the J end lost 0 bases, and 15 bases lay between the germline ends. The germline V gene encodes CDR1 SGHNT and CDR2 YYREEE (reference sequence). The CDR3 extends over 18 amino acids. The DNA of the CDR3 is TGTGCCAGCAGCTTGGAACGGGACACCCTTGCAACTAATGAAAAACTGTTTTTT. Amino acid sequence: CASSLERDTLATNEKLFF. Supplemented by reference TRBV5-4 and TRBJ1-4, the full variable domain reads ETGVTQSPTHLIKTRGQQVTLRCSSQSGHNTVSWYQQALGQGPQFIFQYYREEENGRGNFPPRFSGLQFPNYSSELNVNALELDDSALYLCASSLERDTLATNEKLFFGSGTQLSVL.

The chain links TRBV7-2 to TRBJ1-3; D call uncertain. The CDR3 sequence is 13 residues long. Trimming stripped 4 bases from V and 1 base from J, with 5 bases between. The germline V gene has CDR1 SGHTA and CDR2 FQGNSA. This CDR3 is CASSSLSGNTIYF. CDR3 bases: TGTGCCAGCAGCTCCCTTTCTGGAAACACCATATATTTT.

The V call is TRBV6-5, the J call TRBJ2-1; 11 positions match TRBD2. V shed 6 bases and J 6 bases; nucleotides not matched to a gene: 4. Per the germline V gene, CDR1 is MNHEY and CDR2 is SVGAGI. The CDR3 spans 14 residues. CDR3 bases: TGTGCCAGCAGCAGACTAGCGGGAACCAATGAGCAGTTCTTC. Its translation is CASSRLAGTNEQFF.

This clone was picked up many times. V and J are TRBV5-1 and TRBJ2-1; the match to TRBD2 covers 11 bases. The V gene end was trimmed by 2 bases and the J gene end by 8 bases; junction bases not matched to a gene: 6. This CDR3 region has 15 residues. CDR1 is SGHRS and CDR2 is YFSETQ in the germline V gene. The CDR3 sequence is CASSFSGRALDEQFF. The DNA for the CDR3 is TGCGCCAGCAGCTTTAGCGGGAGGGCCTTGGATGAGCAGTTCTTC.

This clone appeared once. This chain joins TRBV5-1 and TRBJ2-2, with a possible D match to TRBD2 (5 bases). The CDR3 consists of 15 residues. Germline CDR1 is SGHRS and CDR2 is YFSETQ. V shed 0 bases and J shed 2 bases, with 8 bases lying between them. This CDR3 is CASSLVASNTGELFF. DNA for the CDR3: TGCGCCAGCAGCTTGGTGGCTAGCAACACCGGGGAGCTGTTTTTT.

Comments on this clone: The same CDR3 arises from other DNA sequences in this sample as well. The CDR3 DNA is TGTGCCAGCTCACCGGGGCAGGGTCCATACGAGCAGTACTTC. Its translation is CASSPGQGPYEQYF. The genes are TRBV18 and TRBJ2-7; maybe TRBD1 (5 bases). The germline CDR1 and CDR2 sequences are KGHSH and LQKENI. The V and J ends lost 3 bases and 4 bases respectively, with 13 bases between them. The length of the CDR3 is 14 residues.

The genes are TRBV2 and TRBJ2-7; no clear D gene. Germline V gene lookup returns CDR1 SNHLY and CDR2 FYNNEI. The germline V and J ends were trimmed by 6 bases and 2 bases, with 14 bases remaining between them. The CDR3 extends over 14 amino acids. The CDR3 spells CASSPTGRPYEQYF. In nucleotides, the CDR3 is TGTGCCAGCAGCCCTACTGGACGGCCCTACGAGCAGTACTTC.

This sequence joins TRBV7-9 and TRBJ1-5, with no clear D. V gave up 5 bases and J gave up 0 bases, with 11 bases separating them. The CDR3 contains 15 residues. Germline V gives CDR1 SEHNR, CDR2 FQNEAQ (reference sequence). The CDR3 DNA is TGTGCCAGCAGCCAGACAAGCTATAGCAATCAGCCCCAGCATTTT. Protein: CASSQTSYSNQPQHF.

The CDR3 region is CASSPAGTGDTGELFF. In nucleotides, the CDR3 is TGCGCCAGCAGCCCCGCCGGGACAGGGGACACCGGGGAGCTGTTTTTT. This chain uses TRBV4-3 with TRBJ2-2, with TRBD1 identical over 10 bases. V was pared by 4 bases and J by 3 bases, with 5 bases of the junction left unmatched. The germline gives CDR1 LGHNA, CDR2 YSLEER. The CDR3 contains 16 residues.

In regard to this clone: Since a much larger clone is just one base distant, this may be a read error. V and J are TRBV30 and TRBJ2-7, with D perhaps assigned TRBD1 or TRBD2 (6 bases each). This CDR3 comprises 12 residues. Per germline, CDR1 GTSNPN and CDR2 SVGIG (reference sequence). DNA for the CDR3: TGTGCCTGGAACTACGGGGGCTACGGGCAGTACTTC. This translates into CAWNYGGYGQYF.

CDR3 protein: CASSFRGQGQPNWGYTF. The CDR3 bases are TGCGCCAGCAGCTTCCGGGGACAGGGGCAACCCAACTGGGGCTACACCTTC. The chain combines TRBV5-1 with TRBJ1-2, with TRBD1 identical over 10 bases. The CDR3 length is 17 residues. Looked up from germline, CDR1 is SGHRS and CDR2 is YFSETQ. Trimming at V came to 2 bases and at J to 8 bases, leaving 15 bases not matched to a gene.

The chain employs TRBV7-3 and TRBJ2-5; a weak D match, TRBD1 (6 bases). Deletions cut 5 bases from V and 2 bases from J, with 9 bases between. Germline V gives CDR1 SGHTA, CDR2 FQGTGA. The CDR3 loop spans 13 amino acids. The CDR3: CASSEQGQETQYF. The CDR3 DNA follows: TGTGCCAGCAGCGAACAGGGTCAAGAGACCCAGTACTTC.

CDR3 in amino acids: CAWTRTVSYNEQFF. CDR3 in DNA: TGTGCCTGGACCCGGACAGTTTCCTACAATGAGCAGTTCTTC. The V call is TRBV30, the J call TRBJ2-1; maybe TRBD1 (6 bases). Trimming took 4 bases from V and 1 from J, leaving 11 bases between them. Germline V gene data show CDR1 as GTSNPN and CDR2 as SVGIG (reference sequence). This CDR3 is 14 amino acids long.

J is TRBJ2-7 and V is TRBV4-1; 7 bases map to TRBD2. This CDR3 comprises 17 residues. Per germline, CDR1 MGHRA and CDR2 YSYEKL. With 2 bases clipped from V and 3 bases from J, the junction kept 13 bases outside the gene matches. The CDR3 sequence is CASSQRLAHLNSYEQYF. DNA of the CDR3: TGCGCCAGCAGCCAAAGACTAGCCCACTTGAATAGCTACGAGCAGTACTTC.

Details on this clone: With a much larger clone just one base away, this may be a read error. Other DNA sequences of this sample code for an identical CDR3. This chain connects TRBV10-3 to TRBJ1-3; no clear D gene. Germline assignment: CDR1 ENHRY and CDR2 SYGVKD. This CDR3 has 14 residues. V gave up 2 bases and J gave up 0 bases, with 5 bases separating them. DNA for the CDR3: TGTGCCATCAGTGAGGCAGGCTCTGGAAACACCATATATTTT. As protein: CAISEAGSGNTIYF.

The table lists this clone with a few counts. The V call is TRBV6-1, the J call TRBJ1-2; 7 nucleotides line up with TRBD1. The CDR3 loop spans 13 amino acids. Unmatched junction bases numbered 7, after V lost 8 bases and J lost 4 bases. Germline CDR1 reads MNHNS; CDR2 reads SASEGT. The CDR3 DNA reads TGTGCCAGCTCCCAGGACAGGCTCTATGGCTACACCTTC. It yields the protein CASSQDRLYGYTF.

A remark on this clone: The same CDR3 arises from other DNA sequences in this sample as well. V gene TRBV7-3 combines with J gene TRBJ2-3; TRBD2 matches 10 bases. The CDR3 runs to 16 residues. V was clipped by 2 bases and J by 2 bases; unmatched bases: 4. Germline-derived CDR1 and CDR2 are SGHTA and FQGTGA. The DNA of the CDR3 is TGTGCCAGCAGCTTAGGCCTAGCGGGAGTCACAGATACGCAGTATTTT. This gives the protein CASSLGLAGVTDTQYF.

This clone has more than one count but fewer than ten. The chain combines TRBV6-1 with TRBJ2-2; possibly TRBD1 for D (6 bases). This CDR3 is built from 14 residues. CDR1 is MNHNS and CDR2 is SASEGT in the germline V gene. The germline V and J ends were trimmed by 6 bases and 6 bases, with 14 bases remaining between them. DNA of the CDR3: TGTGCCAGCAGCCGAACCACAGGGTCCGGGGAGCTGTTTTTT. This translates into CASSRTTGSGELFF.

The gene calls are TRBV5-6 and TRBJ1-2; no clear D. V was cut by 4 bases and J by 6 bases, with 10 bases left in between. This CDR3 is built from 12 residues. Germline values: CDR1 SGHDT, CDR2 YYEEEE. DNA for the CDR3: TGTGCCAGCAGCCTAGAACGACATGGCTACACCTTC. Translating it yields CASSLERHGYTF.

The chain recombines TRBV6-1 with TRBJ1-5; perhaps TRBD1 as D (6 bases). Germline CDR1 MNHNS, CDR2 SASEGT. This CDR3 has 16 amino acids. V lost 3 bases, J lost 6 bases, and 18 bases lay in between. This CDR3 is CASSDFLGGLGQPQHF. The CDR3 DNA reads TGTGCCAGCAGTGATTTTCTGGGGGGGCTGGGTCAGCCCCAGCATTTT.

The chain joins TRBV15 to TRBJ1-2; D call uncertain. The germline CDR1 and CDR2 sequences are LNHNV and YYDKDF (reference sequence). The CDR3 has 16 residues. Trimming left V 2 bases short and J 2 bases short, with 15 bases between. CDR3 region: CATSRLSVVTNYGYTF. CDR3 DNA sequence: TGTGCCACCAGCAGATTAAGCGTGGTTACCAACTATGGCTACACCTTC.

J is TRBJ2-7 and V is TRBV6-6; D may correspond to TRBD1 or TRBD2 (5 bases each). The germline gives CDR1 MNHNY, CDR2 SVGAGI (reference sequence). CDR3 size: 13 residues. V lost 6 bases and J lost 7, with 16 bases in between. DNA for the CDR3: TGTGCCAGCAGCAAAGGGACCCCTTGGGAGCAGTACTTC. Protein product: CASSKGTPWEQYF.

Only one count was recorded for this clone. The chain employs TRBV28 and TRBJ2-5; the D is unclear. The CDR3 has 14 amino acids. From germline, CDR1 is MDHEN and CDR2 SYDVKM. V lost 2 bases to trimming and J lost 3 bases, with 10 bases between them. The CDR3 nucleotides read TGTGCCAGCAGTTTACCGCCCACCGAAGAGACCCAGTACTTC. Amino acids: CASSLPPTEETQYF. Full variable domain (remainder filled in from reference TRBV28 and TRBJ2-5): DVKVTQSSRYLVKRTGEKVFLECVQDMDHENMFWYRQDPGLGLRLIYFSYDVKMKEKGDIPEGYSVSREKKERFSLILESASTNQTSMYLCASSLPPTEETQYFGPGTRLLVL.

This chain's CDR3 is CASSVGGLAVYNEQFF. The CDR3, as DNA: TGTGCCAGCAGCGTGGGGGGACTAGCGGTATACAATGAGCAGTTCTTC. The V call is TRBV9, the J call TRBJ2-1; 11 positions match TRBD2. V was pared by 2 bases and J by 4 bases, with 5 bases of the junction left unmatched. Germline CDR1 is SGDLS and CDR2 is YYNGEE. CDR3 length: 16 amino acids.

The chain recombines TRBV6-1 with TRBJ2-7; D gene ambiguous. V was clipped by 2 bases and J by 3 bases, with 2 bases between them. From germline, CDR1 is MNHNS and CDR2 SASEGT. The CDR3 contains 11 residues. CDR3 nucleotides: TGTGCCAGCAGTGAATACTACGAGCAGTACTTC. It is translated as CASSEYYEQYF.

The rearrangement links TRBV9 to TRBJ2-7; D uncertain. The length of the CDR3 is 13 residues. The germline V and J ends were trimmed by 4 bases and 6 bases, with 14 bases remaining between them. Germline V lookup: CDR1 SGDLS, CDR2 YYNGEE. CDR3 bases: TGTGCCAGCAGCCCAGCCCCGGTTCGCGAGCAGTACTTC. Its protein is CASSPAPVREQYF. Based on the CDR3 plus reference TRBV9 and TRBJ2-7, the full variable domain is DSGVTQTPKHLITATGQRVTLRCSPRSGDLSVYWYQQSLDQGLQFLIQYYNGEERAKGNILERFSAQQFPDLHSELNLSSLELGDSALYFCASSPAPVREQYFGPGTRLTVT.